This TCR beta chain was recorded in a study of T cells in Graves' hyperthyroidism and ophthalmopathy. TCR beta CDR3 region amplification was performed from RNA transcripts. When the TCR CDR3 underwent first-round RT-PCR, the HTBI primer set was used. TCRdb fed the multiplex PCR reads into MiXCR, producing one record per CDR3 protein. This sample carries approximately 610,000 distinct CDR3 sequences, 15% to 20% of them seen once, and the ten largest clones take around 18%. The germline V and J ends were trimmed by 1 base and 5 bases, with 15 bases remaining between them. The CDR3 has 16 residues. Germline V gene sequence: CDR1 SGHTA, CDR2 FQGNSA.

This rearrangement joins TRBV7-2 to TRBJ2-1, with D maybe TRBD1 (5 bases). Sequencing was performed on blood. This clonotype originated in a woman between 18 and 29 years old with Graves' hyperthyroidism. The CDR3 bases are TGTGCCAGCAGCTTAGGTAGCAGGGTTGGTAACAATGAGCAGTTCTTC. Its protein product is CASSLGSRVGNNEQFF.